This TCR beta chain emerged from a study of beta chain features in type 1 diabetes. CDR3 length equals 15 residues. The germline gives CDR1 LGHNA, CDR2 YNFKEQ. The ends were cut back, 0 bases at V and 2 bases at J, with 8 bases in the middle. The study reverse transcribed the entire isolated RNA, so it sequenced expressed TCRB transcripts. Assay: immunoSEQ multiplex PCR; the TCRdb copy retains only in-frame clones and omits some. The sample lists fewer than 250,000 clones; more than 65% were seen once. Study outcomes and limitations: All four CD4+ subsets of Type 1 diabetes patients contained TCRB CDR3s that were moderately but significantly shorter.

On this clone itself: Its antigen remains unknown.

The TCR originated in a man younger than 40 in good health. The rearrangement uses TRBV4-2 and TRBJ2-1; the D is unclear. Source material: naive CD4+ T cells from blood. CDR3 amino acids: CASSQDQATYNEQFF. Written as DNA, the CDR3 is TGTGCCAGCAGCCAAGATCAAGCAACCTACAATGAGCAGTTCTTC.